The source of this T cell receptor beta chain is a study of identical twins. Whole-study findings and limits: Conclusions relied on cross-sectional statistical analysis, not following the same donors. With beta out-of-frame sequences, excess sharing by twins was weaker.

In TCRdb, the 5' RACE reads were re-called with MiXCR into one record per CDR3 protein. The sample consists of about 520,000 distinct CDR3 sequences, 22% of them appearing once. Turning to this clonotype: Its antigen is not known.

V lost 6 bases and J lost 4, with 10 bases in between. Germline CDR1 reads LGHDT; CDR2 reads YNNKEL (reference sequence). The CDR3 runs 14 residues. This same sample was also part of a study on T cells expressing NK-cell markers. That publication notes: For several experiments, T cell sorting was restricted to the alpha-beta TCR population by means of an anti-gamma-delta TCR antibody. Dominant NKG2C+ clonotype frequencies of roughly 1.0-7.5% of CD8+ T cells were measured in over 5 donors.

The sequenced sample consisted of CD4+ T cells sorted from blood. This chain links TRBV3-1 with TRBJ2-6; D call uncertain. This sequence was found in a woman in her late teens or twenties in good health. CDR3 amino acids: CASSPLSGANVLTF. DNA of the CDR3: TGTGCCAGCAGTCCCCTATCAGGGGCCAACGTCCTGACTTTC.